Shown below are 24 T cell receptor beta chains from a single sample sequenced in a study of Graves' ophthalmopathy and Graves' hyperthyroidism. Amplifying from RNA transcripts, the study obtained TCR beta CDR3 regions. First-round RT-PCR with HTBI primers preceded a second-round multiplex PCR. TCRdb recomputed calls from the multiplex PCR reads with MiXCR, one row per CDR3 protein. The sample holds approximately 1.2 million distinct CDR3 sequences, about two fifths seen once. Specimen: peripheral blood or thyroid tissue (not recorded which). Receptor source: an adult man with Graves' hyperthyroidism.

This clonotype was seen a few times. The rearrangement joins TRBV19 to TRBJ1-1, with TRBD1 matching over 7 bases. The CDR3 is 14 residues long. V was clipped by 7 bases and J by 4 bases; unmatched bases: 9. Per germline, CDR1 LNHDA and CDR2 SQIVND (reference sequence). CDR3: CASIGTEGTTEAFF. The CDR3 region has the DNA TGTGCCAGTATAGGGACAGAGGGGACCACTGAAGCTTTCTTT.

This clonotype was observed at least ten times. The chain employs TRBV2 and TRBJ1-6; tentatively, D is TRBD1 (5 bases). With 2 bases removed from V and 13 bases from J, the gap between germline ends came to 18 bases. Germline CDR1 is SNHLY and CDR2 is FYNNEI. The CDR3 sequence is 15 residues long. The CDR3 DNA reads TGTGCCAGCAGTGAAAAAGGGACGGACGAGAGGCCCCTCCACTTT. Translated: CASSEKGTDERPLHF.

This clonotype was seen at least ten times. The V and J genes are TRBV20-1 and TRBJ2-6, with TRBD1 identical over 9 bases. Germline V gene data show CDR1 as DFQATT and CDR2 as SNEGSKA (reference sequence). This CDR3 has 16 residues. V shed 6 bases and J 0 bases; nucleotides not matched to a gene: 6. This CDR3 reads CSATGQGLSGANVLTF. CDR3 bases: TGCAGTGCCACGGGACAGGGCCTCTCTGGGGCCAACGTCCTGACTTTC.

CDR3 nucleotides: TGCAGCGTTGAAGATCAATCCGATACGCAGTATTTT. This codes for CSVEDQSDTQYF. V is TRBV29-1 and J is TRBJ2-3, with unresolved D. Trimming pared 0 bases from V and 6 bases from J, leaving 7 bases between. The V gene's germline CDR1 is SQVTM and CDR2 ANQGSEA. CDR3 length: 12 amino acids.

V gene TRBV14 combines with J gene TRBJ2-5, with 7 bases identical to TRBD2. CDR1 is SGHDN, CDR2 FVKESK, per germline. The V gene end was trimmed by 4 bases and the J gene end by 3 bases; junction bases not matched to a gene: 11. The CDR3 spans 16 residues. The CDR3 loop is CASSRTRWLAEETQYF. CDR3 sequence (DNA): TGTGCCAGCAGCCGAACAAGGTGGCTAGCGGAAGAGACCCAGTACTTC.

The chain recombines TRBV12-3 or TRBV12-4 with TRBJ1-1; a possible D gene is TRBD1 (6 bases). The CDR3 length is 13 residues. Trimming took 8 bases from V and 2 from J, leaving 12 bases between them. The CDR3 loop is CASVEGQNTEAFF. In DNA form, the CDR3 reads TGTGCCAGCGTAGAGGGACAAAACACTGAAGCTTTCTTT.

Many counts were recorded for this clonotype. The V call is TRBV7-2, the J call TRBJ1-5; 7 bases align to TRBD1. Germline values: CDR1 SGHTA, CDR2 FQGNSA. J gave up 0 bases and V 5 bases, and 7 bases lay outside the gene matches. This CDR3 region has 16 residues. In DNA, the CDR3 is TGTGCCAGCAGCGACGGGACAGCAAATAGCAATCAGCCCCAGCATTTT. It translates to CASSDGTANSNQPQHF.

This clonotype was picked up a small number of times. CDR3 amino acids: CASSLATPGQNTEAFF. The CDR3, as DNA: TGTGCCAGCAGCTTAGCCACCCCAGGGCAGAACACTGAAGCTTTCTTT. The chain is built from TRBV11-1 and TRBJ1-1; possibly TRBD1 for D (5 bases). The germline gives CDR1 SGHAT, CDR2 FQDESV (reference sequence). This CDR3 region has 16 residues. The V gene lost 0 bases and the J gene lost 1 base, with 12 bases spanning the gap.

The chain combines TRBV6-1 with TRBJ1-2; possibly TRBD1 for D (6 bases). CDR3 length: 14 residues. The ends were cut back, 2 bases at V and 0 bases at J, with 7 bases in the middle. In germline, CDR1 is MNHNS, CDR2 SASEGT. This chain's CDR3 is CASSERTANYGYTF. The DNA for the CDR3 is TGTGCCAGCAGTGAAAGGACAGCTAACTATGGCTACACCTTC.

This clonotype has a handful of counts. This chain connects TRBV7-8 to TRBJ1-1; tentative D call: TRBD1 (5 bases). This CDR3 is 14 amino acids long. V lost 7 bases and J lost 1, with 13 bases in between. The germline CDR1 and CDR2 sequences are SGHVS and FQNEAQ. The CDR3: CASIEGTANTEAFF. CDR3 nucleotides: TGTGCCAGCATCGAGGGGACGGCGAACACTGAAGCTTTCTTT.

A few counts support this clonotype. The chain joins TRBV27 to TRBJ2-7; D is tentatively TRBD1 or TRBD2 (6 bases each). Germline V gives CDR1 MNHEY, CDR2 SMNVEV (reference sequence). The CDR3 has 17 amino acids. V lost 5 bases and J 1 base, leaving 21 bases between the germline ends. The CDR3 region has the DNA TGTGCCAGCAGTCCCCCACGGGGGCGAAGGGGGTCCTACGAGCAGTACTTC. It is translated as CASSPPRGRRGSYEQYF.

The rearrangement uses TRBV7-2 and TRBJ2-7; D not resolved. From germline, CDR1 is SGHTA and CDR2 FQGNSA. V gave up 2 bases and J gave up 3 bases, with 14 bases separating them. This CDR3 contains 15 residues. For the CDR3, the DNA is TGTGCCAGCAGCTTAAGGGCAGTGTCTGTCTACGAGCAGTACTTC. Protein sequence: CASSLRAVSVYEQYF.

This clonotype was seen ten or more times. This chain uses TRBV15 with TRBJ2-5; 10 bases are a match to TRBD2. The germline V gene encodes CDR1 LNHNV and CDR2 YYDKDF (reference sequence). This CDR3 comprises 14 residues. V lost 3 bases to trimming and J lost 5 bases; unmatched junction nucleotides: 3. DNA of the CDR3: TGTGCCACCAGCAGGCCGACTAGCGGGGAGACCCAGTACTTC. Amino acid sequence: CATSRPTSGETQYF.

This clonotype was recorded at least ten times. The chain has TRBV19 and TRBJ1-1; TRBD1 is a possible D gene (6 bases). Germline V gene lookup returns CDR1 LNHDA and CDR2 SQIVND (reference sequence). This CDR3 is 13 amino acids long. V dropped 7 bases and J dropped 1 base, with 10 bases sitting between them. The CDR3 reads CASTQGGNTEAFF. Written as DNA, the CDR3 is TGTGCCAGTACCCAAGGGGGGAACACTGAAGCTTTCTTT.

The table lists this clonotype with many counts. The V call is TRBV29-1, the J call TRBJ2-7; 11 bases agree with TRBD1. The trim removed 3 bases at V and 2 bases at J, leaving 0 bases unmatched. Germline V gene data show CDR1 as SQVTM and CDR2 as ANQGSEA. The CDR3 extends over 13 amino acids. The CDR3: CSVEDRGPYEQYF. For the CDR3, the DNA is TGCAGCGTTGAGGACAGGGGGCCCTACGAGCAGTACTTC.

This clonotype was seen only once. Here the CDR3 omits its conserved ending phenylalanine or tryptophan, so a read error is the likely source. The DNA is omitted, as the CDR3 cannot be located on it reliably, and the CDR3 follows TCRdb's listing. The V and J genes are TRBV7-3 and TRBJ2-5; the table gives TRBD2 as D, unverified against the DNA. CDR1 is SGHTA, CDR2 FQGTGA, per germline. 9 amino acids form the CDR3, both terminal residues included. CDR3 loop: CASSQVQGL.

The chain is built from TRBV7-2 and TRBJ2-7, with 7 bases lining up with TRBD2. V shed 6 bases, J shed 7 bases, and the junction held 9 bases outside the gene matches. Germline V gene lookup returns CDR1 SGHTA and CDR2 FQGNSA. CDR3 length equals 13 residues. The CDR3 reads CASRRLASGEQYF. The CDR3 DNA follows: TGTGCCAGCAGACGACTAGCCTCCGGGGAGCAGTACTTC.

The rearrangement joins TRBV9 to TRBJ1-5, with D tentatively TRBD1 (5 bases). CDR1 and CDR2 from the germline V gene are SGDLS and YYNGEE. Trimming shortened V by 0 bases and J by 7 bases, and 11 bases separated the two germline ends. This CDR3 is 14 amino acids long. CDR3 sequence reads: CASSVDRGRQPQHF. The CDR3 nucleotides read TGTGCCAGCAGCGTAGATCGGGGCAGACAGCCCCAGCATTTT.

V and J are TRBV20-1 and TRBJ2-7; either TRBD1 or TRBD2 may supply D (5 bases each). Trimming stripped 0 bases from V and 0 bases from J, with 9 bases between. This CDR3 is 14 amino acids long. The V gene's germline CDR1 is DFQATT and CDR2 SNEGSKA (reference sequence). CDR3 coding DNA: TGCAGTGCTAGAGACCCCGGGGCCTCCTACGAGCAGTACTTC. The encoded protein is CSARDPGASYEQYF.

Details on this clonotype: The CDR3 end shows no conserved phenylalanine or tryptophan, and so a read error is likely. It is unclear where the CDR3 begins or ends on the DNA, so no DNA is shown, and the CDR3 is as TCRdb lists it. This chain joins TRBV29-1 and TRBJ1-1. The germline CDR1 and CDR2 sequences are SQVTM and ANQGSEA. Both ends counted, the CDR3 spans 8 residues. Here the CDR3 reads CSVRDYTS.

Details on this clonotype: It may be a read error: a sequence one base away is much more abundant. This chain links TRBV4-3 with TRBJ1-2, with 7 bases matching TRBD1. The germline V gene encodes CDR1 LGHNA and CDR2 YSLEER. The trim removed 3 bases at V and 5 bases at J, leaving 6 bases unmatched. The length of the CDR3 is 14 residues. The CDR3 sequence: CASSQGATGYGYTF. For the CDR3, the DNA is TGCGCCAGCAGCCAGGGGGCGACAGGGTATGGCTACACCTTC.

This clonotype was seen more than once but under ten times. The chain joins TRBV10-3 to TRBJ1-2, with 7 bases that match TRBD1. The V and J ends lost 10 bases and 4 bases, in that order; junction bases with no gene match: 12. The germline CDR1 and CDR2 sequences are ENHRY and SYGVKD. The CDR3 sequence is 14 residues long. CDR3 sequence: CATGDSSISYGYTF. The CDR3 DNA sequence: TGTGCCACCGGGGACAGCTCAATATCCTATGGCTACACCTTC.

This clonotype appeared once. This sequence joins TRBV10-3 and TRBJ2-7; D tentatively reads TRBD1 or TRBD2 (5 bases each). The germline V and J ends were trimmed by 10 bases and 4 bases, with 20 bases remaining between them. The CDR3 is 14 amino acids. In germline, CDR1 is ENHRY, CDR2 SYGVKD. CDR3 nucleotides: TGTGCCAGCGCAGAGGGGCCCCCCTCTTACGAGCAGTACTTC. Amino acids: CASAEGPPSYEQYF.

This clonotype was seen repeatedly, ten times or more. The chain has TRBV2 and TRBJ1-4; possible D gene TRBD1, 5 bases. CDR3 length: 14 residues. CDR1 and CDR2 from the germline V gene are SNHLY and FYNNEI. V was clipped by 7 bases and J by 5 bases, with 14 bases between them. As DNA, the CDR3 is TGTGCCAGCAAAGGAATGGGGGGGAATGAAAAACTGTTTTTT. Translated, it gives CASKGMGGNEKLFF.